This is a list of T cell receptor beta chains from one sample in a study of OX40 agonist ivuxolimab in advanced cancers. Measured with immunoSEQ multiplex PCR; TCRdb has only the in-frame clones, and not every one. The sample has tens of thousands of clones; under 95% are singletons. The sample here was CD4+ or CD8+ T cells sorted from blood, taken in a trial of the OX40 agonist ivuxolimab. The receptors originated from an adult with an advanced solid tumor such as melanoma, head and neck, liver or kidney cancer. The CDR3 runs from the conserved cysteine through the conserved F or W. D genes are given only for firm matches.

CDR3 protein: CASSPSSENTEAFF
CDR3 length: 14
V gene: TRBV18
J gene: TRBJ1-1
D gene: .

CDR3 protein: CASRSDRGSAGELFF
CDR3 length: 15
V gene: TRBV11-2
J gene: TRBJ2-2
D gene: TRBD1

CDR3 protein: CASSLIVGGWEKLFF
CDR3 length: 15
V gene: TRBV7-2
J gene: TRBJ1-4
D gene: TRBD1

CDR3 protein: CASSYSGTPAQAFF
CDR3 length: 14
V gene: TRBV7-9
J gene: TRBJ1-1
D gene: .

CDR3 protein: CASRGEAYNYGYTF
CDR3 length: 14
V gene: TRBV19
J gene: TRBJ1-2
D gene: .

CDR3 protein: CASSIARFLEQFF
CDR3 length: 13
V gene: TRBV19
J gene: TRBJ2-1
D gene: .

CDR3 protein: CASSSGLAGGQETQYF
CDR3 length: 16
V gene: TRBV7-9
J gene: TRBJ2-5
D gene: TRBD2

CDR3 protein: CASNLKSGTGGVGYEQYF
CDR3 length: 18
V gene: TRBV2
J gene: .
D gene: TRBD1

CDR3 protein: CASSDSQGGDTQYF
CDR3 length: 14
V gene: TRBV6-1
J gene: TRBJ2-3
D gene: .

CDR3 protein: CASSFRQGATNEKLFF
CDR3 length: 16
V gene: TRBV5-1
J gene: TRBJ1-4
D gene: TRBD1

CDR3 protein: CTSSLDTGGYGYTF
CDR3 length: 14
V gene: TRBV5-1
J gene: TRBJ1-2
D gene: TRBD1

CDR3 protein: CSVDRQRNTIYF
CDR3 length: 12
V gene: TRBV29-1
J gene: TRBJ1-3
D gene: .

CDR3 protein: CASSPDGQRNYGYTF
CDR3 length: 15
V gene: TRBV7-9
J gene: TRBJ1-2
D gene: .

CDR3 protein: CSVGSLGTQYF
CDR3 length: 11
V gene: TRBV29-1
J gene: TRBJ2-3
D gene: .

CDR3 protein: CASSQGLISTEAFF
CDR3 length: 14
V gene: TRBV19
J gene: TRBJ1-1
D gene: .

CDR3 protein: CASSIDDFSYNEQFF
CDR3 length: 15
V gene: TRBV19
J gene: TRBJ2-1
D gene: .

CDR3 protein: CASSGGRGGRNQPQHF
CDR3 length: 16
V gene: TRBV6-4
J gene: TRBJ1-5
D gene: .

CDR3 protein: CASSLEGRGTDTQYF
CDR3 length: 15
V gene: TRBV7-8
J gene: TRBJ2-3
D gene: .

CDR3 protein: CASSLEGQGTYGYTF
CDR3 length: 15
V gene: TRBV5-1
J gene: TRBJ1-2
D gene: TRBD1

CDR3 protein: CASRAGTRSYEQYF
CDR3 length: 14
V gene: TRBV6-5
J gene: TRBJ2-7
D gene: .